This is a list of T cell receptor beta chains from one sample in a study of control samples from healthy donors and cancer patients. The method was immunoSEQ multiplex PCR; TCRdb's version includes in-frame clones alone and lacks a portion of them. Seen here are 100,000 to 150,000 clones, roughly 87% observed once, and the top ten hold around 9%. Sequenced sample: blood. The source of these receptors is a middle-aged man in good health. Each CDR3 is given with its conserved first and last residue. Each record gives: V gene, J gene, clone size, CDR3 length, D gene, CDR3 protein, CDR3 DNA. D genes are given only for firm matches. Clone size is shown for a subset of rows, as once, few, many or a class of expanded clone.

v_gene: TRBV7-9; j_gene: TRBJ1-1; abundance: NA; len: 14; d_gene: TRBD1; CDR3aa: CASSLKTGGTEAFF; CDR3nt: TGTGCCAGCAGCTTAAAGACAGGGGGCACTGAAGCTTTCTTT
v_gene: TRBV3-1/TRBV3-2; j_gene: TRBJ2-7; abundance: NA; len: 15; d_gene: TRBD2; CDR3aa: CASSQTLAGPYEQYF; CDR3nt: TGTGCCAGCAGCCAAACGCTAGCGGGGCCCTACGAGCAGTACTTC
v_gene: TRBV19; j_gene: TRBJ2-3; abundance: NA; len: 14; d_gene: TRBD2; CDR3aa: CASSRTSGTDTQYF; CDR3nt: TGTGCCAGTAGCCGGACTAGCGGCACAGATACGCAGTATTTT
v_gene: TRBV29-1; j_gene: TRBJ1-4; abundance: NA; len: 13; d_gene: NA; CDR3aa: CSVHGGPNEKLFF; CDR3nt: TGCAGCGTTCATGGGGGGCCTAATGAAAAACTGTTTTTT
v_gene: TRBV9; j_gene: TRBJ2-3; abundance: NA; len: 16; d_gene: NA; CDR3aa: CASSVYWGEGTDTQYF; CDR3nt: TGTGCCAGCAGCGTATATTGGGGGGAGGGCACAGATACGCAGTATTTT
v_gene: TRBV5-4; j_gene: TRBJ2-3; abundance: NA; len: 14; d_gene: TRBD2; CDR3aa: CASSLTSGDDTQYF; CDR3nt: TGTGCCAGCAGCTTGACTAGCGGGGACGATACGCAGTATTTT
v_gene: TRBV5-6; j_gene: TRBJ1-2; abundance: NA; len: 14; d_gene: NA; CDR3aa: CASRPAGETYGYTF; CDR3nt: TGTGCCAGCAGACCCGCTGGGGAAACTTATGGCTACACCTTC
v_gene: TRBV18; j_gene: TRBJ2-3; abundance: NA; len: 14; d_gene: TRBD1; CDR3aa: CASSPETGVYTQYF; CDR3nt: TGTGCCAGCTCACCAGAGACAGGGGTTTATACGCAGTATTTT
v_gene: TRBV6-1; j_gene: TRBJ2-1; abundance: NA; len: 16; d_gene: NA; CDR3aa: CASSEAHRSSYNEQFF; CDR3nt: TGTGCCAGCAGTGAAGCGCACCGTTCCTCCTACAATGAGCAGTTCTTC
v_gene: TRBV7-9; j_gene: TRBJ2-7; abundance: many; len: 12; d_gene: NA; CDR3aa: CASSLLSDEQYF; CDR3nt: TGTGCCAGCAGCTTATTGAGCGACGAGCAGTACTTC
v_gene: TRBV9; j_gene: TRBJ2-7; abundance: NA; len: 15; d_gene: NA; CDR3aa: CASSVGPGPNYEQYF; CDR3nt: TGTGCCAGCAGCGTAGGTCCGGGACCTAATTACGAGCAGTACTTC
v_gene: TRBV11-2; j_gene: TRBJ2-3; abundance: NA; len: 16; d_gene: NA; CDR3aa: CASSSKRGQGTDTQYF; CDR3nt: TGTGCCAGCAGCTCGAAGCGGGGCCAGGGGACAGATACGCAGTATTTT
v_gene: TRBV5-5; j_gene: TRBJ2-1; abundance: few; len: 17; d_gene: TRBD2; CDR3aa: CASSLTSRTSGPNEQFF; CDR3nt: TGTGCCAGCAGTTTAACCTCCAGGACTAGCGGCCCAAATGAGCAGTTCTTC
v_gene: TRBV7-2; j_gene: TRBJ1-2; abundance: NA; len: 14; d_gene: TRBD1; CDR3aa: CASRHGTGGPGYTF; CDR3nt: TGTGCCAGCAGACACGGGACAGGGGGACCCGGCTACACCTTC
v_gene: TRBV5-1; j_gene: TRBJ2-1; abundance: NA; len: 16; d_gene: TRBD2; CDR3aa: CASSLGRGLAGYEQFF; CDR3nt: TGCGCCAGCAGCTTGGGACGTGGACTAGCGGGGTATGAGCAGTTCTTC
v_gene: TRBV5-6; j_gene: TRBJ1-6; abundance: few; len: 17; d_gene: TRBD1; CDR3aa: CASSFLYGTGGNSPLHF; CDR3nt: TGTGCCAGCAGCTTTCTGTACGGGACAGGTGGGAATTCACCCCTCCACTTT
v_gene: TRBV2; j_gene: TRBJ1-2; abundance: NA; len: 13; d_gene: NA; CDR3aa: CASSEGHQYGYTF; CDR3nt: TGTGCCAGCAGTGAAGGCCACCAGTATGGCTACACCTTC
v_gene: TRBV7-9; j_gene: TRBJ2-5; abundance: NA; len: 14; d_gene: TRBD1; CDR3aa: CASSSGQGRETQYF; CDR3nt: TGTGCCAGCAGCTCCGGACAGGGGAGGGAGACCCAGTACTTC
v_gene: TRBV7-3; j_gene: TRBJ2-3; abundance: NA; len: 14; d_gene: TRBD1; CDR3aa: CASSLGQGLDTQYF; CDR3nt: TGTGCCAGCAGCTTGGGACAGGGTCTGGATACGCAGTATTTT
v_gene: TRBV7-2; j_gene: TRBJ1-5; abundance: NA; len: 14; d_gene: NA; CDR3aa: CASSPGTGNQPQHF; CDR3nt: TGTGCCAGCAGCCCTGGGACTGGCAATCAGCCCCAGCATTTT
v_gene: TRBV9; j_gene: TRBJ1-1; abundance: many; len: 16; d_gene: TRBD1; CDR3aa: CASSVVTGVLPIEAFF; CDR3nt: TGTGCCAGCAGCGTAGTTACAGGGGTCTTACCCATTGAAGCTTTCTTT
v_gene: TRBV7-6; j_gene: TRBJ1-4; abundance: NA; len: 15; d_gene: NA; CDR3aa: CASSAAPRGNEKLFF; CDR3nt: TGTGCCAGCAGCGCAGCCCCCCGGGGTAATGAAAAACTGTTTTTT
v_gene: TRBV12-5; j_gene: TRBJ2-7; abundance: NA; len: 16; d_gene: TRBD1; CDR3aa: CASGLVVGQANYEQYF; CDR3nt: TGTGCTAGTGGTTTGGTAGTCGGACAGGCGAACTACGAGCAGTACTTC
v_gene: TRBV9; j_gene: TRBJ2-3; abundance: NA; len: 13; d_gene: NA; CDR3aa: CASSVGSADTQYF; CDR3nt: TGTGCCAGCAGCGTGGGATCAGCAGATACGCAGTATTTT
v_gene: TRBV6-6; j_gene: TRBJ1-4; abundance: NA; len: 15; d_gene: NA; CDR3aa: CASSLSGQGLEKLFF; CDR3nt: TGTGCCAGCAGTCTCTCCGGGCAAGGTTTGGAAAAACTGTTTTTT
v_gene: TRBV7-2; j_gene: TRBJ1-3; abundance: NA; len: 15; d_gene: NA; CDR3aa: CASSLVLQSGNTIYF; CDR3nt: TGTGCCAGCAGCTTAGTTCTTCAGTCTGGAAACACCATATATTTT
v_gene: TRBV2; j_gene: TRBJ1-5; abundance: many; len: 15; d_gene: TRBD1; CDR3aa: CASKNRGRYDQPQHF; CDR3nt: TGTGCCAGCAAGAACAGGGGGCGGTATGATCAGCCCCAGCATTTT
v_gene: TRBV7-9; j_gene: TRBJ1-5; abundance: NA; len: 18; d_gene: TRBD1; CDR3aa: CASSDEGQVYYSNQPQHF; CDR3nt: TGTGCCAGCAGCGACGAAGGACAGGTCTATTATAGCAATCAGCCCCAGCATTTT
v_gene: TRBV30; j_gene: TRBJ2-7; abundance: NA; len: 15; d_gene: TRBD2; CDR3aa: CAWSVGLAGTDEQYF; CDR3nt: TGTGCCTGGAGTGTGGGACTAGCGGGGACCGACGAGCAGTACTTC
v_gene: TRBV21-1; j_gene: TRBJ2-7; abundance: NA; len: 15; d_gene: NA; CDR3aa: CASSIRRTGYHEQYF; CDR3nt: TGTGCCAGCAGCATCCGTCGGACAGGGTACCACGAGCAGTACTTC
v_gene: TRBV6-1; j_gene: TRBJ1-6; abundance: NA; len: 17; d_gene: NA; CDR3aa: CASSELYGGGGNSPLHF; CDR3nt: TGTGCCAGCAGTGAATTGTACGGAGGAGGCGGTAATTCACCCCTCCACTTT
v_gene: TRBV18; j_gene: TRBJ2-5; abundance: NA; len: 14; d_gene: TRBD2; CDR3aa: CASSKGLNQETQYF; CDR3nt: TGTGCCAGCTCAAAGGGACTAAACCAAGAGACCCAGTACTTC
v_gene: TRBV7-2; j_gene: TRBJ1-1; abundance: NA; len: 15; d_gene: NA; CDR3aa: CASSPGASRWTEAFF; CDR3nt: TGTGCCAGCAGCCCCGGTGCAAGTCGATGGACTGAAGCTTTCTTT
v_gene: TRBV7-9; j_gene: TRBJ2-3; abundance: once; len: 14; d_gene: NA; CDR3aa: CASSLGGGIDTQYF; CDR3nt: TGTGCCAGCAGCCTAGGGGGGGGCATAGATACGCAGTATTTT
v_gene: TRBV7-3; j_gene: TRBJ1-4; abundance: NA; len: 13; d_gene: NA; CDR3aa: CASSLTPGMGLFF; CDR3nt: TGTGCCAGCAGCTTAACTCCGGGGATGGGCCTGTTTTTT
v_gene: TRBV6-2/TRBV6-3; j_gene: TRBJ2-2; abundance: NA; len: 12; d_gene: NA; CDR3aa: CASSDRLGELFF; CDR3nt: TGTGCCAGCAGTGACAGGTTGGGGGAGCTGTTTTTT
v_gene: TRBV7-9; j_gene: TRBJ1-1; abundance: NA; len: 12; d_gene: NA; CDR3aa: CASSLAGLEAFF; CDR3nt: TGTGCCAGCAGCTTAGCCGGGTTGGAAGCTTTCTTT
v_gene: TRBV6-5; j_gene: TRBJ2-1; abundance: NA; len: 15; d_gene: TRBD2; CDR3aa: CASSITGTSVNEQFF; CDR3nt: TGTGCCAGCAGTATCACCGGGACTAGCGTCAATGAGCAGTTCTTC
v_gene: TRBV18; j_gene: TRBJ1-1; abundance: NA; len: 14; d_gene: NA; CDR3aa: CASSPIKSGVEAFF; CDR3nt: TGTGCCAGCTCACCTATCAAGAGCGGAGTTGAAGCTTTCTTT
v_gene: TRBV6-2/TRBV6-3; j_gene: TRBJ1-6; abundance: NA; len: 14; d_gene: NA; CDR3aa: CASSYLGGIAPLHF; CDR3nt: TGTGCCAGCAGTTACCTGGGGGGCATTGCACCCCTCCACTTT
v_gene: TRBV5-1; j_gene: TRBJ2-7; abundance: NA; len: 14; d_gene: NA; CDR3aa: CASSVRGPGYEQYF; CDR3nt: TGCGCCAGCAGCGTTCGGGGCCCGGGCTACGAGCAGTACTTC
v_gene: TRBV5-6; j_gene: TRBJ1-6; abundance: once; len: 13; d_gene: NA; CDR3aa: CASSWGSNSPLHF; CDR3nt: TGTGCCAGCAGCTGGGGGTCTAATTCACCCCTCCACTTT
v_gene: TRBV15; j_gene: TRBJ1-2; abundance: once; len: 14; d_gene: TRBD1; CDR3aa: CATSRGEGAGGYTF; CDR3nt: TGTGCCACCAGCAGAGGGGAGGGGGCGGGAGGCTACACCTTC
v_gene: TRBV18; j_gene: TRBJ1-1; abundance: NA; len: 14; d_gene: NA; CDR3aa: CASSPSGKNTEAFF; CDR3nt: TGTGCCAGCTCACCAAGCGGGAAGAACACTGAAGCTTTCTTT
v_gene: TRBV6-2/TRBV6-3; j_gene: TRBJ2-2; abundance: NA; len: 19; d_gene: TRBD1; CDR3aa: CASSYSITRDSLGTGELFF; CDR3nt: TGTGCCAGCAGTTACTCGATAACCCGGGACAGCTTAGGGACCGGGGAGCTGTTTTTT
v_gene: TRBV11-3; j_gene: TRBJ2-7; abundance: NA; len: 12; d_gene: NA; CDR3aa: CASSRGGYEQYF; CDR3nt: TGTGCCAGCTCCAGGGGGGGGTACGAGCAGTACTTC
v_gene: TRBV6-1; j_gene: TRBJ2-1; abundance: NA; len: 18; d_gene: TRBD2; CDR3aa: CASSEALRWGGTYNEQFF; CDR3nt: TGTGCCAGCAGTGAAGCGCTTAGGTGGGGGGGAACCTACAATGAGCAGTTCTTC
v_gene: TRBV19; j_gene: TRBJ1-1; abundance: once; len: 14; d_gene: TRBD1; CDR3aa: CASRLQGAGAEAFF; CDR3nt: TGTGCCAGTAGGTTACAGGGGGCTGGGGCTGAAGCTTTCTTT